This T cell receptor (beta chain) is drawn from a study of T cell responses to AZD1222 COVID-19 vaccine. Findings and caveats of the study: Just a handful of AZD1222 recipients were seropositive at baseline. Repertoire samples came only from after the peak T cell response. Possibly, clonal diversity was underestimated; donors were largely white British and included more females. Distributed over spike, vaccine-associated CD4 TCRs predominated at 160-218 and 743-854.

Generated by immunoSEQ multiplex PCR, the TCRdb table keeps only in-frame clones and is missing some. The data contain 99,000 or so clones, 75% to 90% of them singletons. A note on this clone: Its antigen remains unknown.

This CDR3 spans 14 amino acids. The germline V and J ends were trimmed by 1 base and 6 bases, with 10 bases remaining between them. Germline V gives CDR1 SNHLY, CDR2 FYNNEI. The genes are TRBV2 and TRBJ1-5; no definite D call. The sequencing here drew on peripheral blood, taken on day 0 of AZD1222 vaccination. This TCR was recovered from an adult in good health. Here the CDR3 reads CASSEEGFGQPQHF. In DNA, the CDR3 is TGTGCCAGCAGTGAAGAGGGATTTGGTCAGCCCCAGCATTTT.